This is a list of T cell receptor beta chains from one sample in a study of cytomegalovirus exposure and HLA in healthy donors. Clones were read by immunoSEQ multiplex PCR, and TCRdb kept only the in-frame ones, dropping some. The sample carries about 110,000 clones, roughly 80% recorded once. Specimen: PBMCs. The receptors originated from a man aged 25 to 40 in good health and CMV-seropositive. Both conserved end residues are part of each CDR3. Each record gives: clone size, J gene, V gene, D gene, CDR3 protein, CDR3 DNA. A D gene is named only where the DNA matches it firmly. A clone size is listed for some rows: how often the clone was seen (once, few, many), or a class if it is expanded.

size: .; J: TRBJ2-3; V: TRBV7-3; D: .; CDR3: CASSRLFTDTQYF; DNA: TGTGCCAGCAGCCGTCTCTTCACAGATACGCAGTATTTT
size: .; J: TRBJ2-3; V: TRBV11-3; D: TRBD1; CDR3: CASSGQGRTDTQYF; DNA: TGTGCCAGCAGCGGACAGGGCCGCACAGATACGCAGTATTTT
size: .; J: TRBJ2-7; V: TRBV11-2; D: TRBD2; CDR3: CASSRTSGDYEQYF; DNA: TGTGCCAGCAGCAGGACTAGCGGGGACTACGAGCAGTACTTC
size: .; J: TRBJ1-4; V: TRBV6-5; D: .; CDR3: CASKDTGLSNEKLFF; DNA: TGTGCCAGCAAGGACACAGGGCTGTCTAATGAAAAACTGTTTTTT
size: .; J: TRBJ2-1; V: TRBV5-6; D: TRBD1; CDR3: CASSNRDRVLVGGAYEQFF; DNA: TGTGCCAGCAGCAACCGGGACAGGGTATTAGTGGGGGGGGCTTATGAGCAGTTCTTC
size: once; J: TRBJ2-7; V: TRBV5-1; D: .; CDR3: CASSLADRNEQYF; DNA: TGCGCCAGCAGCTTGGCTGACAGGAACGAGCAGTACTTC
size: .; J: TRBJ2-1; V: TRBV7-2; D: TRBD2; CDR3: CASSLVLAGVQFF; DNA: TGTGCCAGCAGCTTAGTACTAGCGGGGGTTCAGTTCTTC
size: once; J: TRBJ1-3; V: TRBV6-6; D: .; CDR3: CASSYSSAGNTIYF; DNA: TGTGCCAGCAGTTACTCATCAGCTGGAAACACCATATATTTT
size: .; J: TRBJ2-3; V: TRBV6-1; D: .; CDR3: CASSGTRRDTQYF; DNA: TGTGCCAGCAGTGGGACTCGGAGGGATACGCAGTATTTT
size: .; J: TRBJ2-7; V: TRBV19; D: .; CDR3: CASSMRATNYEQYF; DNA: TGTGCCAGTAGTATGAGGGCTACGAACTACGAGCAGTACTTC
size: .; J: TRBJ2-7; V: TRBV19; D: .; CDR3: CASKAALAEYYEQYF; DNA: TGTGCCAGTAAAGCAGCACTAGCAGAATACTACGAGCAGTACTTC
size: .; J: TRBJ2-1; V: TRBV9; D: TRBD2; CDR3: CASSVYGTSTNEQFF; DNA: TGTGCCAGCAGCGTATACGGGACTAGTACCAATGAGCAGTTCTTC
size: .; J: TRBJ1-1; V: TRBV6-1; D: TRBD1; CDR3: CASRAGGNEAFF; DNA: TGTGCCAGCAGGGCAGGGGGCAATGAAGCTTTCTTT
size: .; J: TRBJ2-7; V: TRBV5-6; D: .; CDR3: CASSLDFSSYEQYF; DNA: TGTGCCAGCAGCTTGGACTTCTCCTCCTACGAGCAGTACTTC
size: .; J: TRBJ1-1; V: TRBV5-1; D: .; CDR3: CASSLFPGGSFGGDDTEAFF; DNA: TGCGCCAGCAGCTTATTTCCGGGGGGTTCGTTCGGCGGAGATGACACTGAAGCTTTCTTT
size: .; J: TRBJ1-3; V: TRBV6-1; D: .; CDR3: CASTSSRLSGNTIYF; DNA: TGTGCCAGCACCTCAAGCAGGTTGTCGGGAAACACCATATATTTT
size: once; J: TRBJ2-1; V: TRBV14; D: .; CDR3: CASSPGQGEQFF; DNA: TGTGCCAGCAGCCCCGGACAAGGGGAGCAGTTCTTC
size: .; J: TRBJ2-1; V: TRBV9; D: TRBD2; CDR3: CASRGLAGGPVPNEQFF; DNA: TGTGCCAGCAGAGGACTAGCGGGGGGGCCGGTCCCCAATGAGCAGTTCTTC
size: .; J: TRBJ1-2; V: TRBV21-1; D: .; CDR3: CASSKVGTGGKDYGYTF; DNA: TGTGCCAGCAGCAAAGTCGGGACAGGGGGTAAAGACTATGGCTACACCTTC
size: few; J: TRBJ1-1; V: TRBV19; D: TRBD1; CDR3: CASSMVTGGNTEAFF; DNA: TGTGCCAGTAGTATGGTTACAGGGGGGAACACTGAAGCTTTCTTT
size: .; J: TRBJ2-1; V: TRBV10-3; D: TRBD2; CDR3: CAISGFIERGSKDEQFF; DNA: TGTGCCATCAGTGGCTTCATCGAGCGGGGGTCAAAGGATGAGCAGTTCTTC
size: .; J: TRBJ1-6; V: TRBV10-1; D: .; CDR3: CASGHSNSPLHF; DNA: TGCGCCAGTGGACATTCTAATTCACCCCTCCACTTT
size: once; J: TRBJ2-3; V: TRBV7-9; D: .; CDR3: CASSEERAPDTQYF; DNA: TGTGCCAGCAGCGAAGAGCGGGCTCCCGATACGCAGTATTTT
size: few; J: TRBJ1-1; V: TRBV5-4; D: .; CDR3: CASSTGENTEAFF; DNA: TGTGCCAGCAGCACTGGAGAGAACACTGAAGCTTTCTTT
size: .; J: TRBJ1-1; V: TRBV6-6; D: TRBD1; CDR3: CASSVGQGFSEAFF; DNA: TGTGCCAGCAGTGTAGGACAGGGATTCTCTGAAGCTTTCTTT
size: .; J: TRBJ2-6; V: TRBV15; D: .; CDR3: CATSRQGHSGANVLTF; DNA: TGTGCCACCAGCAGACAGGGCCACTCTGGGGCCAACGTCCTGACTTTC
size: .; J: TRBJ1-6; V: TRBV28; D: .; CDR3: CATTPGAGNSPLHF; DNA: TGTGCCACCACCCCAGGGGCAGGTAATTCACCCCTCCACTTT
size: few; J: TRBJ1-2; V: TRBV4-1; D: .; CDR3: CASSQAGIDGYTF; DNA: TGCGCCAGCAGCCAAGCGGGAATAGATGGCTACACCTTC
size: .; J: TRBJ2-5; V: TRBV7-3; D: TRBD2; CDR3: CASSLNRGGGETQYF; DNA: TGTGCCAGCAGCTTAAATCGCGGGGGGGGAGAGACCCAGTACTTC
size: .; J: TRBJ2-5; V: TRBV28; D: TRBD1; CDR3: CASSQQGIEETQYF; DNA: TGTGCCAGCAGTCAACAGGGGATCGAGGAGACCCAGTACTTC
size: .; J: TRBJ2-6; V: TRBV9; D: TRBD2; CDR3: CASSARLAGAGANVLTF; DNA: TGTGCCAGCAGCGCCCGACTAGCGGGGGCTGGGGCCAACGTCCTGACTTTC
size: .; J: TRBJ1-2; V: TRBV10-3; D: TRBD1; CDR3: CAISGPGTGVANYGYTF; DNA: TGTGCCATCAGTGGACCCGGGACAGGGGTAGCTAACTATGGCTACACCTTC
size: once; J: TRBJ1-6; V: TRBV6-5; D: .; CDR3: CASKATEWRNSPLHF; DNA: TGTGCCAGCAAAGCGACAGAATGGCGGAATTCACCCCTCCACTTT
size: .; J: TRBJ1-4; V: TRBV7-8; D: TRBD1; CDR3: CASSLGHRGYDTNEKLFF; DNA: TGTGCCAGCAGCTTAGGTCACAGGGGTTATGATACTAATGAAAAACTGTTTTTT
size: .; J: TRBJ2-3; V: TRBV9; D: .; CDR3: CASSVGRDTQYF; DNA: TGTGCCAGCAGCGTAGGGAGGGATACGCAGTATTTT
size: once; J: TRBJ2-3; V: TRBV4-2; D: TRBD2; CDR3: CASSQEGWASGGADTQYF; DNA: TGTGCCAGCAGCCAAGAAGGGTGGGCTAGCGGGGGGGCAGATACGCAGTATTTT
size: .; J: TRBJ2-2; V: TRBV30; D: .; CDR3: CATQGNTGELFF; DNA: TGTGCCACTCAGGGGAACACCGGGGAGCTGTTTTTT
size: .; J: TRBJ2-3; V: TRBV11-2; D: .; CDR3: CASSLDLGDTQYF; DNA: TGTGCCAGCAGCTTAGATCTCGGGGATACGCAGTATTTT
size: .; J: TRBJ2-7; V: TRBV11-2; D: .; CDR3: CASSLGGPPYEQYF; DNA: TGTGCCAGCAGCTTGGGAGGACCGCCCTACGAGCAGTACTTC
size: .; J: TRBJ2-7; V: TRBV18; D: .; CDR3: CASSQSQLGLSSYEQYF; DNA: TGTGCCAGCTCACAGAGCCAACTAGGGCTCAGCTCCTACGAGCAGTACTTC
size: .; J: TRBJ1-2; V: TRBV13; D: .; CDR3: CASSLYGSNYGYTF; DNA: TGTGCCAGCAGCTTATACGGTTCTAACTATGGCTACACCTTC
size: once; J: TRBJ2-3; V: TRBV5-1; D: TRBD2; CDR3: CASSLVTSGASTDTQYF; DNA: TGCGCCAGCAGCTTGGTTACTAGCGGGGCCAGCACAGATACGCAGTATTTT
size: .; J: TRBJ2-5; V: TRBV7-9; D: .; CDR3: CSSSGVEETQYF; DNA: TGTTCCAGCAGCGGTGTGGAGGAGACCCAGTACTTC
size: .; J: TRBJ2-2; V: TRBV7-3; D: TRBD2; CDR3: CASRTTRLAGDGELFF; DNA: TGTGCCAGCAGGACTACGAGACTAGCGGGGGACGGGGAGCTGTTTTTT
size: .; J: TRBJ2-7; V: TRBV13; D: TRBD1; CDR3: CASETGTGGREQYF; DNA: TGTGCCAGCGAGACCGGGACAGGGGGCCGGGAGCAGTACTTC
size: .; J: TRBJ2-7; V: TRBV6-1; D: TRBD2; CDR3: CASKSGGSYEQYF; DNA: TGTGCCAGCAAAAGCGGGGGCTCCTACGAGCAGTACTTC
size: .; J: TRBJ2-1; V: TRBV19; D: .; CDR3: CASSIPWSSGNEQFF; DNA: TGTGCCAGTAGTATACCGTGGTCTTCGGGAAATGAGCAGTTCTTC
size: .; J: TRBJ2-5; V: TRBV5-1; D: .; CDR3: CASREFAQETQYF; DNA: TGCGCCAGCCGAGAGTTCGCGCAAGAGACCCAGTACTTC
size: .; J: TRBJ1-5; V: TRBV6-1; D: .; CDR3: CASSDGTPVFNQPQHF; DNA: TGTGCCAGCAGTGACGGGACACCGGTATTTAATCAGCCCCAGCATTTT
size: few; J: TRBJ2-2; V: TRBV6-6; D: TRBD1; CDR3: CASSYLGQVGELFF; DNA: TGTGCCAGCAGTTACTTAGGACAGGTCGGGGAGCTGTTTTTT
size: once; J: TRBJ2-1; V: TRBV7-3; D: .; CDR3: CASSLNAGLNNEQFF; DNA: TGTGCCAGCAGCTTAAACGCGGGACTTAACAATGAGCAGTTCTTC
size: .; J: TRBJ2-3; V: TRBV2; D: TRBD1; CDR3: CASSPYRGSTDTQYF; DNA: TGTGCCAGCAGTCCCTACAGGGGAAGCACAGATACGCAGTATTTT
size: .; J: TRBJ2-7; V: TRBV5-6; D: .; CDR3: CASSVGATQSGEQYF; DNA: TGTGCCAGCAGTGTAGGGGCCACTCAATCGGGCGAGCAGTACTTC
size: .; J: TRBJ2-3; V: TRBV19; D: .; CDR3: CASRKGGGGPYTDTQYF; DNA: TGTGCCAGTCGAAAGGGAGGGGGGGGACCCTATACAGATACGCAGTATTTT